These 5 T cell receptor beta chains originate from one sample sequenced in a study of cytomegalovirus exposure and HLA in healthy donors. The PCR employed 60 Vbeta primers together with 13 Jbeta primers. TCRdb keeps only in-frame clones here, not all; method: immunoSEQ multiplex PCR. The data hold roughly 180,000 clones, with roughly 83% observed a single time. The sequenced sample consisted of PBMCs. These receptors were collected from a boy aged 2 to 9 in good health and CMV-seronegative.

J is TRBJ2-5 and V is TRBV30, with TRBD1 identical over 7 bases. The better agreement between TRBJ2-7 and the DNA end casts doubt on the J call. The length of the CDR3 is 13 residues. The germline V gene encodes CDR1 GTSNPN and CDR2 SVGIG (reference sequence). CDR3 loop: CAWSLGQRYEQYF. CDR3 nucleotides: TGTGCCTGGAGCCTGGGACAGAGATACGAGCAGTACTTC.

The rearrangement uses TRBV28 and TRBJ1-2; D may be TRBD1 (5 bases). CDR1 is MDHEN and CDR2 is SYDVKM in the germline V gene. The CDR3 covers 15 residues. The V gene lost 6 bases and the J gene lost 5 bases, with 19 bases spanning the gap. The CDR3 DNA sequence: TGTGCCAGCAGGCGGTCAGCAGGGTACGCGTATGGCTACACCTTC. This codes for CASRRSAGYAYGYTF.

The rearrangement uses TRBV5-1 and TRBJ2-2; 10 nucleotides agree with TRBD2. Germline V gene data show CDR1 as SGHRS and CDR2 as YFSETQ. V lost 0 bases and J lost 4; bases outside the gene matches: 3. The CDR3 contains 16 residues. The CDR3 DNA follows: TGCGCCAGCAGCTTGGGGGCTAGCGGGAGCACCGGGGAGCTGTTTTTT. It is translated as CASSLGASGSTGELFF.

The chain links TRBV19 to TRBJ1-5; weak D call: TRBD1 (6 bases). Germline assignment: CDR1 LNHDA and CDR2 SQIVND (reference sequence). CDR3 length: 16 amino acids. V dropped 2 bases and J dropped 2 bases, with 13 bases sitting between them. The chain's CDR3 is CASSIYTGIGNQPQHF. DNA of the CDR3: TGTGCCAGTAGTATATACACAGGGATTGGCAATCAGCCCCAGCATTTT.

The chain has TRBV5-1 and TRBJ2-1, with a possible D match to TRBD2 (5 bases). Germline CDR1 SGHRS, CDR2 YFSETQ. Trimming left V 6 bases short and J 8 bases short, with 9 bases between. The CDR3 spans 11 residues. The CDR3 loop is CASKVGDEQFF. Written as DNA, the CDR3 is TGCGCCAGCAAAGTCGGGGATGAGCAGTTCTTC.